These 3 T cell receptor beta chains came from one sample sequenced in a study of cytomegalovirus exposure and HLA in healthy donors. Primers included in the PCR were 60 Vbeta and 13 Jbeta primers. The table came from immunoSEQ multiplex PCR; TCRdb's copy has only in-frame clones and leaves some out. Here the sample spans a few hundred thousand clones, roughly 70% being singletons. Sequencing was done on a sample of PBMCs. These receptors were taken from a woman between 25 and 40 years old in good health and CMV-seronegative.

The V call is TRBV6-6, the J call TRBJ2-5; tentative D call: TRBD1 (6 bases). The J call may be in error: the DNA end matches TRBJ2-7 better. From germline, CDR1 is MNHNY and CDR2 SVGAGI (reference sequence). This CDR3 is built from 12 residues. CDR3 DNA: TGTGCCAGCAGTAATACAGGGTACGAGCAGTACTTC. This sequence encodes CASSNTGYEQYF.

The chain couples TRBV19 to TRBJ1-6; maybe TRBD1 (5 bases). The CDR3 contains 14 residues. Germline V CDR1 and CDR2: LNHDA, SQIVND (reference sequence). V lost 3 bases, J lost 7 bases, and 10 bases lay in between. The CDR3 DNA reads TGTGCCAGTAGTATGGGGCTGATAAATTCACCCCTCCACTTT. The encoded protein is CASSMGLINSPLHF. Full variable domain (outside the CDR3, taken from reference TRBV19 and TRBJ1-6): DGGITQSPKYLFRKEGQNVTLSCEQNLNHDAMYWYRQDPGQGLRLIYYSQIVNDFQKGDIAEGYSVSREKKESFPLTVTSAQKNPTAFYLCASSMGLINSPLHFGNGTRLTVT.

The chain has TRBV4-1 and TRBJ2-2; D gene ambiguous. The length of the CDR3 is 15 residues. V lost 0 bases, J lost 3 bases, and 8 bases lay in between. Per germline, CDR1 MGHRA and CDR2 YSYEKL. The CDR3: CASSQDTGYTGELFF. DNA of the CDR3: TGCGCCAGCAGCCAAGATACCGGGTACACCGGGGAGCTGTTTTTT.